The source of this TCR beta chain is a study of Ad26.COV2.S vaccination and SARS-CoV-2 variants. Germline assignment: CDR1 SQVTM and CDR2 ANQGSEA. The CDR3 has 14 amino acids. Trimming shortened V by 2 bases and J by 12 bases, and 21 bases separated the two germline ends. TCRdb's table, derived via immunoSEQ multiplex PCR, lists solely in-frame clones and lacks some. The sample lists some 350,000 clones, under 90% seen once, with approximately 5.8% in the top ten. This sample's treatment: around 19 received Ad26.COV2.S at low or high dose, single or two shots; several received placebo; per-sample allocation not given. Day 63 following the first vaccine or placebo injection was when the samples were taken. Boston provided a donor who was an adult aged 18-55 years. Built on an Ad26 vector, the vaccine expressed Wuhan-strain SARS-CoV-2 spike.

The origin of this receptor is a person between 18 and 59 years old who received the Ad26.COV2.S COVID-19 vaccine or a placebo. The chain employs TRBV29-1 and TRBJ2-3, with D tentatively TRBD2 (6 bases). The sequencing here drew on peripheral blood, taken in a trial of Ad26.COV2.S vaccine versus placebo. CDR3 sequence (DNA): TGCAGCGTTGAAATCCCGGGAGTAGGAGTTCGTCAGTATTTT. Its protein is CSVEIPGVGVRQYF.